One and the same sample provided the 30 T cell receptor beta chains below, sequenced in a study of T cell responses to AZD1222 COVID-19 vaccine. Method: immunoSEQ multiplex PCR; TCRdb's copy keeps in-frame clones and lacks some. In the table there are about 210,000 clones, 85% to 95% of which are singletons. Material: peripheral blood, obtained on day 0 of AZD1222 vaccination. The receptors here all came from an adult in good health.

The rearrangement joins TRBV20-1 to TRBJ1-2; the match to TRBD1 covers 8 bases. CDR3 length equals 14 residues. J lost 4 bases, V lost 3 bases, and 7 bases had no gene match. Germline values: CDR1 DFQATT, CDR2 SNEGSKA (reference sequence). DNA of the CDR3: TGCAGTGCTAGTAATGGACAGGGAAGCTATGGCTACACCTTC. Translation gives CSASNGQGSYGYTF.

This sequence joins TRBV6-4 and TRBJ1-2; TRBD1 matches at 7 bases. The CDR3 has 14 residues. Germline CDR1 reads MRHNA; CDR2 reads SNTAGT. The V and J ends lost 0 bases and 9 bases, in that order; junction bases with no gene match: 7. The CDR3 DNA reads TGTGCCAGCAGTGACTCCCGGGAAGGGGGCCGCTACACCTTC. Amino acids: CASSDSREGGRYTF.

The gene calls are TRBV5-1 and TRBJ1-1, with a weak D call TRBD1 (6 bases). V dropped 2 bases and J dropped 0 bases, with 20 bases sitting between them. The CDR3 contains 18 residues. Germline V gene sequence: CDR1 SGHRS, CDR2 YFSETQ. Here the CDR3 DNA reads TGCGCCAGCAGCTTTACCCCCTCGTCCGGGACATTGAACACTGAAGCTTTCTTT. Translating gives CASSFTPSSGTLNTEAFF.

This chain links TRBV6-2 or TRBV6-3 with TRBJ2-7; D is uncertain. CDR1 is MNHEY, CDR2 SVGEGT, per germline. This CDR3 spans 11 amino acids. The V and J ends lost 2 bases and 7 bases respectively, with 6 bases between them. In nucleotides, the CDR3 is TGTGCCAGCAGTTACCGAGTAGAGCAGTACTTC. Protein product: CASSYRVEQYF.

The chain recombines TRBV7-9 with TRBJ1-6, with unresolved D. The CDR3 totals 16 residues. CDR1 is SEHNR and CDR2 is FQNEAQ in the germline V gene (reference sequence). V shed 0 bases and J shed 9 bases, with 15 bases lying between them. The CDR3 loop reads CASSLAGLRGGSPLHF. The DNA of the CDR3 is TGTGCCAGCAGCTTAGCAGGATTGCGGGGAGGTTCACCCCTCCACTTT. Looking up the rest from reference TRBV7-9 and TRBJ1-6 gives the full variable domain: DTGVSQNPRHKITKRGQNVTFRCDPISEHNRLYWYRQTLGQGPEFLTYFQNEAQLEKSRLLSDRFSAERPKGSFSTLEIQRTEQGDSAMYLCASSLAGLRGGSPLHFGNGTRLTVT.

The count of this clone is one. This chain connects TRBV3-1 (or the pseudogene TRBV3-2) to TRBJ1-4; possibly TRBD1 for D (6 bases). Trimming removed 1 base at V and 6 bases at J, with 9 bases between. Germline CDR1 is LGHDT and CDR2 is YNNKEL (reference sequence). This CDR3 region has 14 residues. CDR3 DNA sequence: TGTGCCAGCAGCCAAGCAGGGGTCTATGAAAAACTGTTTTTT. The encoded protein is CASSQAGVYEKLFF.

V gene TRBV13 combines with J gene TRBJ1-3; 11 nucleotides match TRBD1. Germline CDR1 is PRHDT and CDR2 is FYEKMQ (reference sequence). CDR3 length: 15 residues. Germline trimming cut 6 bases from V and 5 bases from J; bases unmatched to any gene: 6. The CDR3 nucleotides read TGTGCCAGCAGGGGACAGGGGGGTAGCCGAAACACCATATATTTT. Amino acids: CASRGQGGSRNTIYF.

J is TRBJ1-2 and V is TRBV13; no firm D call. CDR3 length equals 14 residues. V was shortened by 4 bases and J by 8 bases, with 17 bases between the two germline ends. CDR1 is PRHDT and CDR2 is FYEKMQ in the germline V gene (reference sequence). CDR3 in amino acids: CASSSPSRAVGYTF. The CDR3 nucleotides read TGTGCCAGCAGCTCGCCTTCCCGCGCGGTAGGCTACACCTTC.

This sequence joins TRBV5-6 and TRBJ2-7; no reliable D call. The CDR3 sequence is 12 residues long. Germline assignment: CDR1 SGHDT and CDR2 YYEEEE. V was shortened by 7 bases and J by 0 bases, with 8 bases between the two germline ends. Here the CDR3 DNA reads TGTGCCAGCGGCCCGAGCTCCTACGAGCAGTACTTC. It encodes CASGPSSYEQYF.

The V and J genes are TRBV27 and TRBJ1-2; weak D call: TRBD1 (6 bases). CDR3 size: 16 residues. Trimming took off 0 bases at V and 0 bases at J, with 11 bases between the two ends. The germline V gene has CDR1 MNHEY and CDR2 SMNVEV (reference sequence). The CDR3 bases are TGTGCCAGCAGTTTATCAGGGGGAGGGACTAACTATGGCTACACCTTC. Encoded protein: CASSLSGGGTNYGYTF.

This rearrangement joins TRBV5-6 to TRBJ2-1, with D unclear. The V gene lost 1 base and the J gene lost 9 bases, with 8 bases spanning the gap. Germline loops: CDR1 SGHDT, CDR2 YYEEEE. The CDR3 loop spans 12 amino acids. CDR3 residues: CASSLRGTEQFF. CDR3 nucleotides: TGTGCCAGCAGCTTGCGAGGAACTGAGCAGTTCTTC.

The V gene is TRBV24-1, the J gene TRBJ1-6; D ambiguous. CDR3 length: 16 amino acids. From germline, CDR1 is KGHDR and CDR2 SFDVKD. V lost 4 bases and J 3 bases, leaving 12 bases between the germline ends. CDR3 loop: CATSDLTSRYNSPLHF. The CDR3 coding sequence is TGTGCCACCAGTGACCTGACCTCCCGCTATAATTCACCCCTCCACTTT.

The chain recombines TRBV11-2 with TRBJ2-7, with 16 nucleotides matching TRBD2. This CDR3 is built from 19 residues. The ends lost 2 bases at V and 0 bases at J; junction bases unmatched: 7. Germline CDR1 SGHAT, CDR2 FQNNGV. CDR3 DNA sequence: TGTGCCAGCAGCTTATTTTGGGGACTAGCGGGGGGGAGCTCCTACGAGCAGTACTTC. Its translation is CASSLFWGLAGGSSYEQYF.

This chain uses TRBV7-8 with TRBJ2-7; perhaps TRBD1 as D (6 bases). CDR3 size: 14 residues. Trimming shortened V by 5 bases and J by 0 bases, and 11 bases separated the two germline ends. Germline CDR1 and CDR2: SGHVS and FQNEAQ. This CDR3 is CASSRRQASYEQYF. CDR3 nucleotides: TGTGCCAGCAGCCGTAGACAGGCCTCCTACGAGCAGTACTTC.

V is TRBV28 and J is TRBJ1-4; TRBD1 is a possible D gene (6 bases). Per germline, CDR1 MDHEN and CDR2 SYDVKM. The CDR3 is made up of 14 amino acids. Trimming left V 3 bases short and J 8 bases short, with 13 bases between. CDR3: CASSLRGGWEKLFF. In DNA, the CDR3 is TGTGCCAGCAGTTTGAGGGGGGGCTGGGAAAAACTGTTTTTT.

The chain is built from TRBV7-3 and TRBJ2-2; D unclear. The CDR3 totals 12 residues. The germline V and J ends were trimmed by 5 bases and 4 bases, with 5 bases remaining between them. CDR1 is SGHTA and CDR2 is FQGTGA in the germline V gene. The CDR3 nucleotides read TGTGCCAGCAGCCTCACCACCGGGGAGCTGTTTTTT. Amino acids: CASSLTTGELFF.

The gene calls are TRBV5-1 and TRBJ1-6; 9 positions agree with TRBD1. This CDR3 is 15 amino acids long. Per the germline V gene, CDR1 is SGHRS and CDR2 is YFSETQ. With 0 bases clipped from V and 6 bases from J, the junction kept 1 base outside the gene matches. The CDR3 here is CASSLAGQGNSPLHF. CDR3 sequence (DNA): TGCGCCAGCAGCTTGGCGGGACAGGGTAATTCACCCCTCCACTTT. The full variable domain, its missing parts supplied by reference TRBV5-1 and TRBJ1-6, is KAGVTQTPRYLIKTRGQQVTLSCSPISGHRSVSWYQQTPGQGLQFLFEYFSETQRNKGNFPGRFSGRQFSNSRSEMNVSTLELGDSALYLCASSLAGQGNSPLHFGNGTRLTVT.

The chain has TRBV10-3 and TRBJ1-2; no clear D gene. Trimming shortened V by 2 bases and J by 4 bases, and 11 bases separated the two germline ends. Looked up from germline, CDR1 is ENHRY and CDR2 is SYGVKD. The CDR3 contains 14 residues. CDR3 coding DNA: TGTGCCATCAGTGAGGCAGGAGCCTCCTATGGCTACACCTTC. Translated: CAISEAGASYGYTF.

The chain recombines TRBV27 with TRBJ1-3; D uncertain. Germline loops: CDR1 MNHEY, CDR2 SMNVEV (reference sequence). V was pared by 11 bases and J by 2 bases, with 7 bases between. The CDR3 length is 11 residues. This CDR3 is CAAAAGNTIYF. CDR3 coding DNA: TGTGCCGCCGCTGCTGGAAACACCATATATTTT.

J is TRBJ2-5 and V is TRBV7-9; 8 bases match TRBD2. The trim removed 5 bases at V and 2 bases at J, leaving 7 bases unmatched. The CDR3 is 15 residues long. CDR1 is SEHNR, CDR2 FQNEAQ, per germline (reference sequence). The CDR3 bases are TGTGCCAGCAGCAGGGGGGAGCGGGGGCAAGAGACCCAGTACTTC. It specifies CASSRGERGQETQYF.

This clone was seen once. This chain joins TRBV9 and TRBJ1-1; D gene uncertain. The CDR3 covers 16 residues. The V end was cut by 0 bases, the J end by 1 base, with 13 bases between. The germline V gene has CDR1 SGDLS and CDR2 YYNGEE. The CDR3 loop reads CASSVAASRPNTEAFF. The CDR3 DNA reads as TGTGCCAGCAGCGTAGCTGCAAGCCGGCCGAACACTGAAGCTTTCTTT.

This chain links TRBV29-1 with TRBJ2-6; D unclear. This CDR3 has 17 amino acids. V lost 3 bases and J 0 bases, leaving 15 bases between the germline ends. The germline V gene has CDR1 SQVTM and CDR2 ANQGSEA. This CDR3 reads CSVEILEVPSGANVLTF. DNA for the CDR3: TGCAGCGTTGAGATACTGGAAGTACCCTCTGGGGCCAACGTCCTGACTTTC.

The V and J genes are TRBV25-1 and TRBJ2-1; D possibly corresponds to TRBD1 (5 bases). CDR1 and CDR2 from the germline V gene are MGHDK and SYGVNS. CDR3 length equals 16 residues. V lost 0 bases and J 10 bases, leaving 19 bases between the germline ends. CDR3 residues: CASSEYSQGRSGEQFF. CDR3 nucleotides: TGTGCCAGCAGTGAATATAGCCAGGGTCGGTCCGGGGAGCAGTTCTTC.

The V and J genes are TRBV27 and TRBJ1-6, with 7 bases identical to TRBD1. Losses at the gene ends were 6 bases for V and 18 bases for J; bases not matched to a gene: 8. CDR3 length: 11 amino acids. Germline V gives CDR1 MNHEY, CDR2 SMNVEV (reference sequence). This chain's CDR3 is CASSPQGDPHF. For the CDR3, the DNA is TGTGCCAGCAGCCCCCAGGGGGATCCCCACTTT.

The J gene is TRBJ1-3, the V gene TRBV19; the D gene is possibly TRBD1 (5 bases). The V gene lost 0 bases and the J gene lost 0 bases, with 9 bases spanning the gap. The CDR3 totals 16 residues. CDR1 and CDR2 (germline): LNHDA, SQIVND (reference sequence). The CDR3 reads CASSIDRDGSGNTIYF. CDR3 coding DNA: TGTGCCAGTAGTATAGATCGGGACGGCTCTGGAAACACCATATATTTT.

V gene TRBV19 combines with J gene TRBJ1-5; tentatively, D is TRBD1 (5 bases). V was cut by 9 bases and J by 2 bases, with 17 bases left in between. CDR3 length equals 15 residues. Germline V gene data show CDR1 as LNHDA and CDR2 as SQIVND (reference sequence). CDR3 region: CASPSVGGGNQPQHF. DNA for the CDR3: TGTGCCAGCCCTTCCGTCGGGGGGGGCAATCAGCCCCAGCATTTT.

This clone was counted a single time. The chain combines TRBV5-1 with TRBJ2-7; 9 nucleotides align to TRBD1. CDR3 size: 16 residues. Germline CDR1 reads SGHRS; CDR2 reads YFSETQ. The V segment lost 0 bases and the J segment 3 bases; nucleotides outside the gene matches: 7. Here the CDR3 DNA reads TGCGCCAGCAGCTTGGCCGGGACAGGGTCTAGCTACGAGCAGTACTTC. Translation: CASSLAGTGSSYEQYF.

This chain uses TRBV5-6 with TRBJ2-5; maybe TRBD2 (5 bases). The CDR3 spans 12 residues. V was shortened by 4 bases and J by 9 bases, with 13 bases between the two germline ends. The germline gives CDR1 SGHDT, CDR2 YYEEEE. The CDR3 loop reads CASSNFRESQYF. The CDR3 nucleotides read TGTGCCAGCAGCAACTTCCGGGAATCCCAGTACTTC.

V gene TRBV7-2 combines with J gene TRBJ1-1, with D perhaps TRBD1 (5 bases). V lost 1 base and J 11 bases, leaving 8 bases between the germline ends. The CDR3 is made up of 11 amino acids. Germline values: CDR1 SGHTA, CDR2 FQGNSA. The CDR3 nucleotides read TGTGCCAGCAGCTTAGGGGGGAATGCTTTCTTT. Translated: CASSLGGNAFF.

The rearrangement links TRBV5-1 to TRBJ2-3; D is possibly TRBD1 (6 bases). The germline gives CDR1 SGHRS, CDR2 YFSETQ. The germline V and J ends were trimmed by 2 bases and 3 bases, with 7 bases remaining between them. The CDR3 is 13 residues long. The CDR3 DNA sequence: TGCGCCAGCAGCTTCCAGGGGACAGATACGCAGTATTTT. It is translated as CASSFQGTDTQYF.